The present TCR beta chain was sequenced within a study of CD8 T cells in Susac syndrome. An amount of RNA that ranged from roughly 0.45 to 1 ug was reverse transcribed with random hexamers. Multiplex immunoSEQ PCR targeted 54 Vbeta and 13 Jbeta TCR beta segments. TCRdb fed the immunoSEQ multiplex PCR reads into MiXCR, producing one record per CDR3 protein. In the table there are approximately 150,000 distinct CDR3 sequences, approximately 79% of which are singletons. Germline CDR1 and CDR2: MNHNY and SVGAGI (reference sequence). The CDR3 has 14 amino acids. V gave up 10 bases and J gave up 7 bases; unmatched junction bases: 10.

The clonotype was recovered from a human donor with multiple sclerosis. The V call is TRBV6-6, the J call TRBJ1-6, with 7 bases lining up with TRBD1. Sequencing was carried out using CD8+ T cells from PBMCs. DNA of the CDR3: TGTGCCACCCGACGGGACAGCTGGAATTCACCCCTCCACTTT. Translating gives CATRRDSWNSPLHF.